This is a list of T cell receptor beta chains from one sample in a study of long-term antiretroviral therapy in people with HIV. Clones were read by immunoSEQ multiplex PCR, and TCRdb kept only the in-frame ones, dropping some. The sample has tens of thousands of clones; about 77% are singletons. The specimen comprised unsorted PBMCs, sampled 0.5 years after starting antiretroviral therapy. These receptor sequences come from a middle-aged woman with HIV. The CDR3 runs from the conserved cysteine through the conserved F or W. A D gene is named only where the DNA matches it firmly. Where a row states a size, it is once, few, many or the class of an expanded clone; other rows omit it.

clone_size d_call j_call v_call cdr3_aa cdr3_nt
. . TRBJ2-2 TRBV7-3 CASSFRTGELFF TGTGCCAGCAGCTTTAGAACCGGGGAGCTGTTTTTT
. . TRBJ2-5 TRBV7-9 CASSLGGGRWQETQYF TGTGCCAGCAGCTTAGGGGGGGGGCGCTGGCAAGAGACCCAGTACTTC
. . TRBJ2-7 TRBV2 CASSDAGTYEQYF TGTGCCAGCAGTGATGCAGGGACCTACGAGCAGTACTTC
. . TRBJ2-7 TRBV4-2 CASSQERAGPYEQYF TGTGCCAGCAGCCAAGAACGGGCAGGACCTTACGAGCAGTACTTC
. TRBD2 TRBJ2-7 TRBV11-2 CASSLVTSGGVYEQYF TGTGCCAGCAGCTTAGTGACTAGCGGGGGGGTCTACGAGCAGTACTTC
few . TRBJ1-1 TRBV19 CASSITDEAFF TGTGCCAGTAGTATCACGGATGAAGCTTTCTTT
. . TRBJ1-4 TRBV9 CASSVGVGANEKLFF TGTGCCAGCAGCGTAGGGGTGGGCGCTAATGAAAAACTGTTTTTT
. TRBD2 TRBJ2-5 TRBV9 CASSVVGGAGETQYF TGTGCCAGCAGCGTAGTCGGGGGGGCAGGTGAGACCCAGTACTTC
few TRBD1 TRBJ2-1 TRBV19 CASGTGNNEQFF TGTGCCAGTGGGACAGGGAACAATGAGCAGTTCTTC
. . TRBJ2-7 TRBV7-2 CASSTKPGAGEQYF TGTGCCAGCAGCACTAAGCCAGGGGCTGGGGAGCAGTACTTC
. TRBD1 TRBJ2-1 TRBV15 CATSRRQGGYNEQFF TGTGCCACCAGCAGACGACAGGGGGGCTACAATGAGCAGTTCTTC
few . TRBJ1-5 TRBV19 CASSIVHNQPQHF TGTGCCAGTAGTATAGTTCACAATCAGCCCCAGCATTTT
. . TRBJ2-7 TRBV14 CASSDPSYEQYF TGTGCCAGCAGTGACCCCTCCTACGAGCAGTACTTC
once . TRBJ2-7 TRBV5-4 CASSPRQGTPSYEQYF TGTGCCAGCAGCCCCCGTCAGGGTACTCCCTCCTACGAGCAGTACTTC
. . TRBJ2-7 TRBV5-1 CASSLSSNSYEQYF TGCGCCAGCAGCTTGTCGTCAAACTCCTACGAGCAGTACTTC
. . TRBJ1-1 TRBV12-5 CASGFSGITEAFF TGTGCTAGTGGTTTCTCAGGGATCACTGAAGCTTTCTTT
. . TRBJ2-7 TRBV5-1 CASFDPDSSYEQYF TGCGCCAGCTTTGACCCGGACAGCTCCTACGAGCAGTACTTC
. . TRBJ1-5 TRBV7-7 CASSLIPRDGRRNQPQHF TGTGCCAGCAGCTTAATACCCCGGGACGGAAGACGCAATCAGCCCCAGCATTTT
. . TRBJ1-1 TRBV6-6 CASSYGFGLNTEAFF TGTGCCAGCAGTTACGGGTTCGGGCTGAACACTGAAGCTTTCTTT
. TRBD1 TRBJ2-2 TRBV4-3 CASSRNRGSGELFF TGCGCCAGCAGCCGGAACAGGGGATCCGGGGAGCTGTTTTTT
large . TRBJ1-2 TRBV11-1 CASSFGTGQPYGYTF TGTGCCAGCAGCTTTGGGACCGGGCAGCCCTATGGCTACACCTTC
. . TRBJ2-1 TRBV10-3 CAISESQGGWNEQFF TGTGCCATCAGTGAGTCCCAGGGGGGATGGAATGAGCAGTTCTTC
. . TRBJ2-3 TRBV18 CASSLQGTDTQYF TGTGCCAGCTCACTACAGGGCACAGATACGCAGTATTTT
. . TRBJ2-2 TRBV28 CASTRGAGETGELFF TGTGCCAGCACCAGGGGGGCAGGGGAAACCGGGGAGCTGTTTTTT
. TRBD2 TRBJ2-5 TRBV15 CATSIRGSGGQQETQYF TGTGCCACCAGCATCCGGGGTAGCGGGGGTCAACAAGAGACCCAGTACTTC
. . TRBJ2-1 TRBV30 CAWGTTLGGGPNEQFF TGTGCCTGGGGAACTACTCTAGGGGGGGGGCCTAATGAGCAGTTCTTC
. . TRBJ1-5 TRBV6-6 CATSRRLKDNQPQHF TGTGCCACCTCCAGGCGGCTAAAAGATAATCAGCCCCAGCATTTT
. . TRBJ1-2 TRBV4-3 CASSQVPGPGYGYTF TGCGCCAGCAGCCAAGTCCCGGGACCGGGCTATGGCTACACCTTC
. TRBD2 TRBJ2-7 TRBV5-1 CASSKSGGVTYEQYF TGCGCCAGCAGCAAAAGCGGGGGGGTGACCTACGAGCAGTACTTC
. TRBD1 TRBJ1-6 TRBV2 CASKTGTGGVSPLHF TGTGCCAGCAAGACAGGGACAGGGGGCGTTTCACCCCTCCACTTT
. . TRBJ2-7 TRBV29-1 CSVEAIETSSYEQYF TGCAGCGTTGAAGCAATCGAGACATCATCCTACGAGCAGTACTTC
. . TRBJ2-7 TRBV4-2 CASSREGRDHEQYF TGTGCCAGCAGCCGGGAAGGTAGGGATCACGAGCAGTACTTC
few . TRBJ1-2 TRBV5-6 CASSGGILYGYTF TGTGCCAGCAGCGGGGGGATACTCTATGGCTACACCTTC
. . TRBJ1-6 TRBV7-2 CASSRPPSGQNNSPLHF TGTGCCAGCAGCCGTCCTCCGAGCGGACAAAATAATTCACCCCTCCACTTT
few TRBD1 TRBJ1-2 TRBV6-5 CASRTGGHGYTF TGTGCCAGCAGAACAGGGGGACATGGCTACACCTTC